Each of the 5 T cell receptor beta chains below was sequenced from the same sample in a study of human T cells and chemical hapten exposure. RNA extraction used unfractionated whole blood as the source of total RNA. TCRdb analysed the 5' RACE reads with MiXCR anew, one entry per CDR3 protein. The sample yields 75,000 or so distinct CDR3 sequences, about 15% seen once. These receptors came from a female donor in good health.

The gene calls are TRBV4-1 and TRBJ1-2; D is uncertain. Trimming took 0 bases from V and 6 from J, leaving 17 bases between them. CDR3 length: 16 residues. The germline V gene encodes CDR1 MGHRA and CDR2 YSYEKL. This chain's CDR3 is CASSQDRPSGAHGYTF. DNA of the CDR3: TGCGCCAGCAGCCAAGATCGGCCTTCAGGCGCACATGGCTACACCTTC.

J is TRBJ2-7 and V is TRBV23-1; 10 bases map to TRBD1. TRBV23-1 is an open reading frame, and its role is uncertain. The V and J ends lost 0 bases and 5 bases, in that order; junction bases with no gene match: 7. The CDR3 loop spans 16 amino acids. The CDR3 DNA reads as TGCGCCAGCAGTCAATCGGGCGGGACAGGGGACCACGAGCAGTACTTC. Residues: CASSQSGGTGDHEQYF.

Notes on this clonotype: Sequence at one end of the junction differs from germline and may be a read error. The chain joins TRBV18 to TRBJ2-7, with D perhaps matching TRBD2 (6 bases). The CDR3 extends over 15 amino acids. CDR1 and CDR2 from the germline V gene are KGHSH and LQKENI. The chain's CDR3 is CASSSRDSPSHEQYF. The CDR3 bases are TGTGCCAGCTCATCCCGGGACTCCCCCTCCCACGAGCAGTACTTC.

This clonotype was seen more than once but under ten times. The CDR3 protein is CASRKLAGGPSEQFF. CDR3 sequence (DNA): TGTGCCAGCAGGAAACTAGCGGGAGGGCCCAGTGAGCAGTTCTTC. The chain is built from TRBV12-3 or TRBV12-4 and TRBJ2-1, with TRBD2 identical over 13 bases. The CDR3 has 15 residues. V trimming: 6 bases; J trimming: 9 bases; junction bases outside the gene matches: 8.

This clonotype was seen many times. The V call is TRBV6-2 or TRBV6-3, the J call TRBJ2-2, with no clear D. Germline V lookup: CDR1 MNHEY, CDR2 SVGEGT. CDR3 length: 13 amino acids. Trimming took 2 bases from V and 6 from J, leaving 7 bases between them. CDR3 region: CASSYLRPGELFF. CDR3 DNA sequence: TGTGCCAGCAGTTACCTTCGTCCCGGGGAGCTGTTTTTT.